Listed here are 18 T cell receptor beta chains from one sample, sequenced in a study of blood T cells in healthy people across ages. Then a second PCR, running roughly 7 to 11 cycles, was carried out with a sample-barcoded 5' primer and a J-beta primer mix. One entry per CDR3 protein, called by TCRdb with MiXCR from the 5' RACE reads. The data show 800,000 to 950,000 distinct CDR3 sequences, with approximately 32% seen just once and more than 8.5% held by the top ten. This sample was also put to use in a study of T cells of mothers and their children.

Material for sequencing was blood. The receptors stem from a woman in her thirties or forties in good health.

In its sample, this clonotype was seen many times. The chain combines TRBV3-1 with TRBJ2-7; weak D call: TRBD2 (6 bases). Germline CDR1 is LGHDT and CDR2 is YNNKEL (reference sequence). The CDR3 loop spans 12 amino acids. Trimming removed 4 bases at V and 7 bases at J, with 11 bases between. The CDR3 loop is CASSPGLAEQYF. The CDR3 DNA sequence: TGTGCCAGCAGCCCGGGACTCGCTGAGCAGTACTTC.

V gene TRBV28 combines with J gene TRBJ1-2; D uncertain. Trimming left V 7 bases short and J 4 bases short, with 7 bases between. The CDR3 is 11 amino acids. CDR1 and CDR2 (germline): MDHEN, SYDVKM. The CDR3 sequence: CASKVGYGYTF. The DNA for the CDR3 is TGTGCCAGCAAGGTTGGCTATGGCTACACCTTC.

The rearrangement joins TRBV27 to TRBJ2-1; 10 bases match TRBD1. J lost 6 bases, V lost 1 base, and 9 bases had no gene match. The CDR3 has 17 residues. Germline CDR1 is MNHEY and CDR2 is SMNVEV (reference sequence). In DNA, the CDR3 is TGTGCCAGCAGTTTATTCCCTCAGGGGACAGGGGTCAATGAGCAGTTCTTC. Translating gives CASSLFPQGTGVNEQFF.

The rearrangement uses TRBV5-1 and TRBJ1-1; 7 positions agree with TRBD1. The CDR3 extends over 19 amino acids. The V gene end was trimmed by 3 bases and the J gene end by 5 bases; junction bases not matched to a gene: 22. Germline V gene lookup returns CDR1 SGHRS and CDR2 YFSETQ. CDR3 in DNA: TGCGCCAGCAGCTCGGACGCGATCGGTTGGACAGGTAGGGGGACTGAAGCTTTCTTT. Protein: CASSSDAIGWTGRGTEAFF. Based on the CDR3 plus reference TRBV5-1 and TRBJ1-1, the full variable domain is KAGVTQTPRYLIKTRGQQVTLSCSPISGHRSVSWYQQTPGQGLQFLFEYFSETQRNKGNFPGRFSGRQFSNSRSEMNVSTLELGDSALYLCASSSDAIGWTGRGTEAFFGQGTRLTVV.

The sample holds a few counts of this clonotype. The chain is built from TRBV4-1 and TRBJ1-1; D not certain. The length of the CDR3 is 12 residues. V was cut by 3 bases and J by 5 bases, with 7 bases left in between. Germline-derived CDR1 and CDR2 are MGHRA and YSYEKL. The CDR3 DNA is TGCGCCAGCAGCCACGGATTAACTGAAGCTTTCTTT. It encodes CASSHGLTEAFF.

For this clonotype: A much more abundant neighbour one base away suggests this may be a read error. The genes are TRBV28 and TRBJ2-5; possible D gene TRBD1, 6 bases. The CDR3 is 16 amino acids. Germline-derived CDR1 and CDR2 are MDHEN and SYDVKM. The ends were cut back, 5 bases at V and 4 bases at J, with 20 bases in the middle. The CDR3 region has the DNA TGTGCCAGCAGTATAATCGAGGGGACATTGAGAGAGACCCAGTACTTC. This sequence encodes CASSIIEGTLRETQYF.

This clonotype was recorded a few times. A read error may produce the germline difference seen at one junction end. The chain couples TRBV11-2 to TRBJ2-1; 12 bases line up with TRBD2. This CDR3 region has 15 residues. The germline CDR1 and CDR2 sequences are SGHAT and FQNNGV. CDR3 region: CAGRGLAGTYNEQFF. As DNA, the CDR3 is TGTGCCGGCAGGGGACTAGCGGGTACCTACAATGAGCAGTTCTTC.

This chain connects TRBV3-1 to TRBJ2-5; 14 nucleotides align to TRBD2. This CDR3 region has 17 residues. J lost 4 bases, V lost 1 base, and 5 bases had no gene match. Germline CDR1 and CDR2: LGHDT and YNNKEL (reference sequence). CDR3: CASSQGLAGGPRETQYF. In DNA, the CDR3 is TGTGCCAGCAGCCAAGGACTAGCGGGGGGGCCTAGAGAGACCCAGTACTTC.

The gene calls are TRBV3-1 and TRBJ1-1; 8 bases line up with TRBD1. Germline CDR1 is LGHDT and CDR2 is YNNKEL (reference sequence). The CDR3 sequence is 15 residues long. J gave up 1 base and V 4 bases, and 5 bases lay outside the gene matches. For the CDR3, the DNA is TGTGCCAGCAGCCGGAATGGACAGGGGAACACTGAAGCTTTCTTT. Its translation: CASSRNGQGNTEAFF.

This clonotype turned up a few times. The J gene is TRBJ1-2, the V gene TRBV4-3, with D uncertain. The germline CDR1 and CDR2 sequences are LGHNA and YSLEER. This CDR3 is 12 amino acids long. V was cut by 1 base and J by 7 bases, with 7 bases left in between. In nucleotides, the CDR3 is TGCGCCAGCAGCCAAGGCAGACGTGGCTACACCTTC. Amino acid sequence: CASSQGRRGYTF.

In DNA form, the CDR3 reads TGTGCCACCAGCAGTGGACAGTCAAGAGGCGAGCAGTACTTC. It yields the protein CATSSGQSRGEQYF. This chain joins TRBV15 and TRBJ2-7, with D perhaps matching TRBD1 (6 bases). This CDR3 contains 14 residues. CDR1 is LNHNV, CDR2 YYDKDF, per germline (reference sequence). With 3 bases removed from V and 6 bases from J, the gap between germline ends came to 15 bases.

This chain joins TRBV4-2 and TRBJ2-3; 11 bases fit TRBD1. Germline V gene sequence: CDR1 LGHNA, CDR2 YNFKEQ. The CDR3 totals 19 residues. J was trimmed by 0 bases and V by 4 bases; bases with no gene match: 12. The CDR3 DNA reads TGTGCCAGCAGCCGCCTGGGACAGGGGGGATTTGTTAGCACAGATACGCAGTATTTT. Its protein is CASSRLGQGGFVSTDTQYF.

This clonotype was seen ten or more times. The V gene is TRBV29-1, the J gene TRBJ2-7; 9 nucleotides line up with TRBD1. This CDR3 is built from 15 residues. V lost 7 bases and J lost 7; bases outside the gene matches: 17. Germline values: CDR1 SQVTM, CDR2 ANQGSEA. The CDR3 reads CSASGTGKGAKEQYF. CDR3 nucleotide sequence: TGCAGCGCGTCCGGGACAGGGAAGGGGGCTAAAGAGCAGTACTTC.

V and J are TRBV4-1 and TRBJ1-5; D remains unclear. The CDR3 length is 14 residues. V lost 0 bases and J lost 3, with 6 bases in between. CDR1 and CDR2 from the germline V gene are MGHRA and YSYEKL. CDR3 nucleotide sequence: TGCGCCAGCAGCCAAGACCCTAACAATCAGCCCCAGCATTTT. Its protein is CASSQDPNNQPQHF.

Points on this clonotype: A read error may explain this, as a much larger clone is one base away. This chain uses TRBV7-3 with TRBJ2-1; the D gene is possibly TRBD1 (5 bases). The CDR3 is made up of 13 amino acids. Germline values: CDR1 SGHTA, CDR2 FQGTGA. The CDR3 loop reads CANSLGLYNEQFF. CDR3 sequence (DNA): TGTGCCAACAGCCTGGGGCTGTACAATGAGCAGTTCTTC.

Worth noting for this clonotype: A much larger clone is a single base away; this may be a read error. The chain carries TRBV5-1 and TRBJ2-7; possibly TRBD1 or TRBD2 for D (5 bases each). Looked up from germline, CDR1 is SGHRS and CDR2 is YFSETQ. V was shortened by 3 bases and J by 6 bases, with 16 bases between the two germline ends. The CDR3 is 14 residues long. CDR3 in DNA: TGCGCCAGCAGCTATCTGCCGGGACCCTGCGAGCAGTACTTC. Its translation is CASSYLPGPCEQYF. The full variable domain, in which reference TRBV5-1 and TRBJ2-7 provide the parts outside the CDR3, is KAGVTQTPRYLIKTRGQQVTLSCSPISGHRSVSWYQQTPGQGLQFLFEYFSETQRNKGNFPGRFSGRQFSNSRSEMNVSTLELGDSALYLCASSYLPGPCEQYFGPGTRLTVT.

Only a few counts were recorded for this clonotype. This sequence joins TRBV7-8 and TRBJ2-1; D is possibly TRBD1 (6 bases). Per germline, CDR1 SGHVS and CDR2 FQNEAQ. The CDR3 is 14 residues long. The V end lost 7 bases, the J end lost 7 bases, and 17 bases lay between the germline ends. The CDR3 coding sequence is TGTGCCAGCAACCCATTCTCAGGGGTTAATGAGCAGTTCTTC. The encoded protein is CASNPFSGVNEQFF.

In this sample, this clonotype turned up many times. The chain recombines TRBV7-2 with TRBJ2-7; D is uncertain. Germline V gene sequence: CDR1 SGHTA, CDR2 FQGNSA. CDR3 length: 14 amino acids. The V and J ends lost 0 bases and 7 bases respectively, with 13 bases between them. The CDR3 DNA reads TGTGCCAGCAGCTTAGCGTTGGGCGTGGGGGAGCAGTACTTC. Translated, it gives CASSLALGVGEQYF.